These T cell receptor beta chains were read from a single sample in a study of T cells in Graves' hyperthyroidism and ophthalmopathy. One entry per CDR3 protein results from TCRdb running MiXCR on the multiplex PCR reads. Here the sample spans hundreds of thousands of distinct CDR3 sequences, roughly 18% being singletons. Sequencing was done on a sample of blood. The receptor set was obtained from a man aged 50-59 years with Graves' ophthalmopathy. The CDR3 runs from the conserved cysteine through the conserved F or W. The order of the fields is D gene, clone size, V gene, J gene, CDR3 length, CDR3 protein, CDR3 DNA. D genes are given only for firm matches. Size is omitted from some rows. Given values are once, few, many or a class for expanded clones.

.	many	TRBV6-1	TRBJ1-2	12	CASTSDPWSYTF	TGTGCCAGCACCTCAGACCCCTGGAGCTACACCTTC
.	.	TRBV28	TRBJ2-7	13	CASGGRQTYEQYF	TGTGCCAGCGGTGGCAGACAAACCTACGAGCAGTACTTC
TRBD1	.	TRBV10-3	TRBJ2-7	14	CAINPGQGSYEQYF	TGTGCCATCAATCCGGGACAGGGGTCCTACGAGCAGTACTTC
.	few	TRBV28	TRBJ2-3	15	CASSSSDGVTDTQYF	TGTGCCAGCAGTTCCTCCGATGGGGTCACAGATACGCAGTATTTT
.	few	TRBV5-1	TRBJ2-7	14	CASTLDPSSYEQYF	TGCGCCAGCACTTTAGATCCTTCCTCCTACGAGCAGTACTTC
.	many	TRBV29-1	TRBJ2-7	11	CSVGVGHEQYF	TGCAGCGTTGGGGTGGGCCACGAGCAGTACTTC
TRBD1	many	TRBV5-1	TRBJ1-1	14	CASSFGTVNTEAFF	TGCGCCAGCAGCTTTGGGACAGTGAACACTGAAGCTTTCTTT
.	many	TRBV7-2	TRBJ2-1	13	CASSLVGRNEQFF	TGTGCCAGCAGCTTAGTGGGGCGCAATGAGCAGTTCTTC
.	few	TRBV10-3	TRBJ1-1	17	CAISDLRTGDGGTEAFF	TGTGCCATCAGTGACCTTCGGACCGGGGACGGCGGCACTGAAGCTTTCTTT
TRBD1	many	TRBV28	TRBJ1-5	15	CASSLFQGDNQPQHF	TGTGCCAGCAGTTTATTTCAGGGGGACAATCAGCCCCAGCATTTT
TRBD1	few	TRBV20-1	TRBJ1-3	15	CSAYPTGDGGNTIYF	TGCAGTGCCTATCCCACAGGGGATGGTGGAAACACCATATATTTT
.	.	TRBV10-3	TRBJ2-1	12	CAISERGYEQFF	TGTGCCATCAGTGAACGGGGGTATGAGCAGTTCTTC
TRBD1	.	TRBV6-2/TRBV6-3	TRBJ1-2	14	CASSYGTGNYGYTF	TGTGCCAGCAGTTACGGGACAGGGAACTATGGCTACACCTTC
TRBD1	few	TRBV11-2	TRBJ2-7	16	CASSFTGTGANYEQYF	TGTGCCAGCAGCTTTACCGGGACAGGGGCCAACTACGAGCAGTACTTC
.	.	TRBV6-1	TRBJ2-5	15	CASSPRGGTEETQYF	TGTGCCAGCAGCCCGAGGGGGGGCACGGAAGAGACCCAGTACTTC
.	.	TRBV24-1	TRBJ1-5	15	CATSDDGGSNQPQHF	TGTGCCACCAGTGATGACGGGGGAAGCAATCAGCCCCAGCATTTT
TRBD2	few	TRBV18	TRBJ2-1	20	CASSPSPGLAGGSSYNEQFF	TGTGCCAGCTCACCATCCCCGGGACTAGCGGGAGGGAGCTCCTACAATGAGCAGTTCTTC
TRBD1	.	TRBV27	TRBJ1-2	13	CASSLRQGYYYTF	TGTGCCAGCAGTCTACGACAGGGGTATTACTACACCTTC
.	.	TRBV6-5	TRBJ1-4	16	CASSYLYSAANEKPFF	TGTGCCAGCAGTTACTTATACAGTGCGGCTAATGAAAAACCGTTTTTT
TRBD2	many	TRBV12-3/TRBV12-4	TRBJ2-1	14	CASRGLVKRDEQFF	TGTGCCAGCAGGGGACTAGTCAAGCGGGATGAGCAGTTCTTC
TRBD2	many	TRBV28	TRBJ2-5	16	CASSGLAGLDGETQYF	TGTGCCAGCAGCGGACTAGCGGGACTGGACGGAGAGACCCAGTACTTC
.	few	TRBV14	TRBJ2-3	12	CASSQVTDTQYF	TGTGCCAGCAGCCAAGTCACAGATACGCAGTATTTT
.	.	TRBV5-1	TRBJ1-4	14	CASSLVTGNEKLFF	TGCGCCAGCAGCTTGGTTACAGGGAATGAAAAACTGTTTTTT
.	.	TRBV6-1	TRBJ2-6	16	CASKRAQGGGANVLTF	TGTGCCTCTAAAAGGGCCCAGGGGGGGGGGGCCAACGTCCTGACTTTC
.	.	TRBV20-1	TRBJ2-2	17	CSARDLRAGTNTGEMFF	TGCAGTGCTAGAGATCTGCGGGCGGGAACGAACACCGGGGAGATGTTTTTT
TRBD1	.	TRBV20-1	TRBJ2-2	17	CSAKRATGGVNTGELFF	TGCAGTGCGAAGAGGGCGACAGGGGGGGTGAACACCGGGGAGCTGTTTTTT
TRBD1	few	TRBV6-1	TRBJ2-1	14	CASWGDRGYNEQFF	TGTGCCTCCTGGGGGGACAGGGGATACAATGAGCAGTTCTTC
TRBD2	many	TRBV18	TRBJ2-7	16	CASSPGSGMQDYEQYF	TGTGCCAGCTCACCCGGGAGCGGGATGCAAGACTACGAGCAGTACTTC
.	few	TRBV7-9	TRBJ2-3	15	CASSLQTVRTDTQYF	TGTGCCAGCAGCTTACAGACAGTACGCACAGATACGCAGTATTTT
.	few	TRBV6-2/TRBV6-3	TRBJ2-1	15	CASSSRLVSYNEQFF	TGTGCCAGCAGTTCCCGACTAGTCTCCTACAATGAGCAGTTCTTC
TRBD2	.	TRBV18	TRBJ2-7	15	CASSFGLAESYEQYF	TGTGCCAGCTCATTCGGACTAGCGGAGTCCTACGAGCAGTACTTC
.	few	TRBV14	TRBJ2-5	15	CASSQDLGPQETQYF	TGTGCCAGCAGCCAAGATTTGGGGCCGCAAGAGACCCAGTACTTC
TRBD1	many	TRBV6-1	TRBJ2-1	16	CASSVTGTGTYNEQFF	TGTGCCAGCAGTGTAACCGGGACAGGGACCTACAATGAGCAGTTCTTC
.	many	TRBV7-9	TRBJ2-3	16	CASSSGARPPPDTQYF	TGTGCCAGCAGCTCTGGGGCCCGACCCCCCCCAGATACGCAGTATTTT